One sample yielded the 28 T cell receptor beta chains listed below, sequenced in a study of T cell responses to AZD1222 COVID-19 vaccine (dated by TCRdb to the early 2020s). Library construction relied on the immunoSEQ multiplex PCR assay. TCRdb carries this immuneACCESS record with in-frame sequences only. Its versions omit some clonotypes, under half of them owing to an unresolved V gene in the studies checked, with the rest unexplained. In all, the sample holds 85,000 to 120,000 clones, and approximately 87% of those were seen once. The ten largest make up 5% to 5.5% of the sample. This sample's time point label indicates: baseline before first vaccination. The sample was peripheral blood, taken on day 0 of AZD1222 vaccination. These receptor sequences come from an adult in good health.

The J gene is TRBJ1-5, the V gene TRBV28; 12 bases fit TRBD1. The germline CDR1 and CDR2 sequences are MDHEN and SYDVKM. J gave up 3 bases and V 10 bases, and 10 bases lay outside the gene matches. The CDR3 length is 16 residues. The CDR3 region has the DNA TGTGCCACCAATCCCGGGACAGGGGGCCTCAATCAGCCCCAGCATTTT. It encodes CATNPGTGGLNQPQHF.

The rearrangement uses TRBV6-4 and TRBJ1-2, with D maybe TRBD1 (6 bases). Trimming took off 8 bases at V and 6 bases at J, with 10 bases between the two ends. Germline V CDR1 and CDR2: MRHNA, SNTAGT. CDR3 length equals 11 residues. The CDR3 sequence: CASSTGHGYTF. The CDR3, as DNA: TGTGCCAGCTCCACAGGGCATGGCTACACCTTC.

V usage is TRBV9 and J usage is TRBJ1-6; D ambiguous. This CDR3 region has 12 residues. V lost 4 bases and J lost 11, with 10 bases in between. Germline CDR1 SGDLS, CDR2 YYNGEE. This CDR3 reads CASSPERTPLHF. CDR3 coding DNA: TGTGCCAGCAGCCCAGAGCGCACACCCCTCCACTTT.

The gene calls are TRBV18 and TRBJ2-1; D tentatively reads TRBD1 or TRBD2 (5 bases each). V gave up 6 bases and J gave up 6 bases, with 21 bases separating them. This CDR3 has 16 residues. The germline CDR1 and CDR2 sequences are KGHSH and LQKENI. The CDR3: CASSHPGPPYLNEQFF. The CDR3 DNA reads TGTGCCAGCTCCCATCCGGGACCACCTTATCTCAATGAGCAGTTCTTC.

This sequence joins TRBV7-3 and TRBJ1-1, with TRBD1 matching over 7 bases. CDR3 length: 15 residues. Germline values: CDR1 SGHTA, CDR2 FQGTGA. V shed 3 bases, J shed 7 bases, and the junction held 11 bases outside the gene matches. CDR3 nucleotides: TGTGCCAGCAGCTTGGACAGGTTACCTTTGAGTGAAGCTTTCTTT. It encodes CASSLDRLPLSEAFF.

The genes are TRBV7-8 and TRBJ1-3; 9 nucleotides align to TRBD1. Germline V gene lookup returns CDR1 SGHVS and CDR2 FQNEAQ. The junction had 3 bases not matched to a gene; V was cut back by 5 bases and J by 1 base. CDR3 length: 15 residues. The CDR3 here is CASSRGQGSGNTIYF. The CDR3 nucleotides read TGTGCCAGCAGCCGGGGACAGGGATCTGGAAACACCATATATTTT.

The chain combines TRBV27 with TRBJ1-5, with D maybe TRBD1 (5 bases). This CDR3 contains 17 residues. CDR1 and CDR2 (germline): MNHEY, SMNVEV (reference sequence). V lost 2 bases, J lost 4 bases, and 18 bases lay in between. CDR3 bases: TGTGCCAGCAGTTTAAAAAGACCGGGACGGCTGAATCAGCCCCAGCATTTT. It codes for CASSLKRPGRLNQPQHF.

The chain combines TRBV3-1 (or the pseudogene TRBV3-2) with TRBJ1-3; D call uncertain. The V gene's germline CDR1 is LGHDT and CDR2 YNNKEL (reference sequence). This CDR3 contains 14 residues. Trimming took 5 bases from V and 3 from J, leaving 11 bases between them. CDR3 coding DNA: TGTGCCAGCAGCTTCGGTGGAGGTGGAAACACCATATATTTT. It is translated as CASSFGGGGNTIYF.

V and J are TRBV3-1 (or the pseudogene TRBV3-2) and TRBJ1-1; maybe TRBD1 (6 bases). Germline lookup yields CDR1 LGHDT and CDR2 YNNKEL (reference sequence). The V end lost 4 bases, the J end lost 3 bases, and 18 bases lay between the germline ends. CDR3 length equals 16 residues. CDR3 protein: CASSPSGQSRYTEAFF. The CDR3 nucleotides read TGTGCCAGCAGCCCCTCGGGACAATCTCGGTACACTGAAGCTTTCTTT.

This chain links TRBV29-1 with TRBJ1-1; maybe TRBD1 (6 bases). The CDR3 has 13 residues. The germline CDR1 and CDR2 sequences are SQVTM and ANQGSEA. Trimming left V 6 bases short and J 1 base short, with 12 bases between. The CDR3 DNA follows: TGCAGCGTACTAGGGACATCGAACACTGAAGCTTTCTTT. Translation: CSVLGTSNTEAFF. Full variable domain (rest looked up from reference TRBV29-1 and TRBJ1-1): SAVISQKPSRDICQRGTSLTIQCQVDSQVTMMFWYRQQPGQSLTLIATANQGSEATYESGFVIDKFPISRPNLTFSTLTVSNMSPEDSSIYLCSVLGTSNTEAFFGQGTRLTVV.

The chain uses TRBV27 and TRBJ1-5, with D possibly being TRBD1 (5 bases). Germline V CDR1 and CDR2: MNHEY, SMNVEV (reference sequence). Between the trimmed V and J ends, which lost 0 bases and 2 bases, there was a span of 11 bases. The CDR3 is 16 amino acids. DNA for the CDR3: TGTGCCAGCAGTTTATCCACAGGACGACGCAATCAGCCCCAGCATTTT. Its protein is CASSLSTGRRNQPQHF.

Concerning this clone: An end of the junction differs from the germline gene, which may be a read error. This chain joins TRBV10-3 and TRBJ1-1, with D possibly TRBD1 on 5 matching bases. This CDR3 has 12 amino acids. The V gene's germline CDR1 is ENHRY and CDR2 SYGVKD. The DNA for the CDR3 is TGTGCCATCAGTGATGTGACAGTTCCCCCCCGTTTT. Translating gives CAISDVTVPPRF.

This clone has just one count. V usage is TRBV19 and J usage is TRBJ1-1, with 7 bases aligning to TRBD1. CDR3 length: 15 amino acids. Germline V lookup: CDR1 LNHDA, CDR2 SQIVND (reference sequence). The J segment lost 7 bases and the V segment lost 5 bases, leaving 13 bases of the junction unmatched. The CDR3 DNA reads TGTGCCAGTAGTGCCGCTTGGGGACAGACGCTTGAAGCTTTCTTT. Encoded protein: CASSAAWGQTLEAFF.

The J gene is TRBJ2-1, the V gene TRBV28; D gene uncertain. The germline V gene encodes CDR1 MDHEN and CDR2 SYDVKM. V lost 6 bases and J 10 bases, leaving 10 bases between the germline ends. The CDR3 runs to 11 residues. This chain's CDR3 is CASRSGFEQFF. DNA for the CDR3: TGTGCCAGCAGGTCGGGCTTCGAGCAGTTCTTC. Drawing the rest from reference TRBV28 and TRBJ2-1, the complete variable domain is DVKVTQSSRYLVKRTGEKVFLECVQDMDHENMFWYRQDPGLGLRLIYFSYDVKMKEKGDIPEGYSVSREKKERFSLILESASTNQTSMYLCASRSGFEQFFGPGTRLTVL.

J is TRBJ1-6 and V is TRBV11-1, with D maybe TRBD1 (6 bases). The germline V gene has CDR1 SGHAT and CDR2 FQDESV (reference sequence). This CDR3 spans 12 amino acids. Deletions cut 5 bases from V and 8 bases from J, with 7 bases between. CDR3 sequence reads: CASSRTDSPLHF. The CDR3 DNA reads TGTGCCAGCAGCCGGACAGATTCACCCCTCCACTTT.

The chain couples TRBV7-8 to TRBJ2-7, with D possibly being TRBD1 (6 bases). From germline, CDR1 is SGHVS and CDR2 FQNEAQ. CDR3 size: 16 residues. Trimming removed 2 bases from V and 3 bases from J, with 17 bases in between. CDR3: CASSLTGTRQIYEQYF. CDR3 nucleotides: TGTGCCAGCAGCTTAACCGGGACACGACAAATCTACGAGCAGTACTTC.

V gene TRBV30 combines with J gene TRBJ1-1; TRBD1 is a possible D gene (6 bases). Trimming shortened V by 3 bases and J by 5 bases, and 13 bases separated the two germline ends. CDR1 and CDR2 from the germline V gene are GTSNPN and SVGIG (reference sequence). This CDR3 is 13 amino acids long. DNA for the CDR3: TGTGCCTGGAGAGGGGGGCTGGGGACTGAAGCTTTCTTT. Translated, it gives CAWRGGLGTEAFF.

This clone is a singleton in its sample. This sequence joins TRBV11-1 and TRBJ2-1, with 7 bases that match TRBD1. Germline V gives CDR1 SGHAT, CDR2 FQDESV (reference sequence). CDR3 length: 15 residues. V gave up 5 bases and J gave up 5 bases; unmatched junction bases: 9. CDR3 protein: CASSPTTGQDNEQFF. The CDR3 DNA reads as TGTGCCAGCAGCCCGACGACAGGGCAGGACAATGAGCAGTTCTTC.

J is TRBJ2-1 and V is TRBV7-3; 7 bases fit TRBD1. V shed 5 bases and J 7 bases; nucleotides not matched to a gene: 11. Per germline, CDR1 SGHTA and CDR2 FQGTGA. CDR3 length: 15 amino acids. CDR3 residues: CASSPEVTGWNEQFF. The DNA of the CDR3 is TGTGCCAGCAGCCCAGAGGTGACAGGGTGGAATGAGCAGTTCTTC.

This clone was recorded only once. The CDR3 DNA sequence: TGTGCCAGTAGTATAGATGGGACCCCACAGGGGAGTAGCAATCAGCCCCAGCATTTT. Encoded protein: CASSIDGTPQGSSNQPQHF. This chain connects TRBV19 to TRBJ1-5; 7 nucleotides line up with TRBD1. The ends lost 0 bases at V and 0 bases at J; junction bases unmatched: 11. This CDR3 is built from 19 residues. Germline values: CDR1 LNHDA, CDR2 SQIVND (reference sequence).

In its sample, this clone was seen once. The rearrangement joins TRBV6-5 to TRBJ1-5; no clear D gene. Deletions cut 6 bases from V and 1 base from J, with 7 bases between. The CDR3 consists of 13 residues. Germline assignment: CDR1 MNHEY and CDR2 SVGAGI. This chain's CDR3 is CASSRLSNQPQHF. CDR3 coding DNA: TGTGCCAGCAGCCGATTAAGCAATCAGCCCCAGCATTTT.

The chain carries TRBV6-6 and TRBJ2-3; TRBD1 is a possible D gene (5 bases). V gave up 2 bases and J gave up 0 bases, with 12 bases separating them. Per the germline V gene, CDR1 is MNHNY and CDR2 is SVGAGI (reference sequence). The CDR3 consists of 16 residues. The DNA for the CDR3 is TGTGCCAGCAGTTACCCAGCGTGGGGCAGCACAGATACGCAGTATTTT. Translating gives CASSYPAWGSTDTQYF.

The chain has TRBV29-1 and TRBJ2-1; 9 bases are shared with TRBD2. The junction had 7 bases not matched to a gene; V was cut back by 6 bases and J by 4 bases. CDR1 SQVTM and CDR2 ANQGSEA come from the germline V gene. The CDR3 contains 14 residues. This CDR3 is CSVRSTSGYNEQFF. The DNA for the CDR3 is TGCAGCGTGCGCTCCACTAGCGGGTACAATGAGCAGTTCTTC.

The chain links TRBV7-2 to TRBJ2-1; no firm D call. The CDR3 is made up of 16 amino acids. V lost 4 bases and J lost 7, with 20 bases in between. Germline V gene data show CDR1 as SGHTA and CDR2 as FQGNSA. CDR3 bases: TGTGCCAGCAGCTCCCGGACCTGGAAGATGGGGAATGAGCAGTTCTTC. Protein product: CASSSRTWKMGNEQFF.

The chain combines TRBV15 with TRBJ2-7; 7 bases fit TRBD1. The germline gives CDR1 LNHNV, CDR2 YYDKDF (reference sequence). V was pared by 3 bases and J by 2 bases, with 7 bases of the junction left unmatched. CDR3 length: 15 residues. The CDR3 protein is CATSRGTVPTYEQYF. The DNA of the CDR3 is TGTGCCACCAGCAGGGGGACAGTCCCAACCTACGAGCAGTACTTC.

Of note for this clone: The junction departs from the called germline gene at one end, perhaps through a read error. The V gene is TRBV4-1, the J gene TRBJ2-7; 9 bases align to TRBD2. This CDR3 is built from 17 residues. From germline, CDR1 is MGHRA and CDR2 YSYEKL. Here the CDR3 DNA reads TGCGCCAGCAGCCAAGATGTGGTAGCGGGAGCCCCTTACTCGGTGTCCTTC. This sequence encodes CASSQDVVAGAPYSVSF.

The J gene is TRBJ1-1, the V gene TRBV30; unclear D gene. This CDR3 is built from 14 residues. Germline assignment: CDR1 GTSNPN and CDR2 SVGIG (reference sequence). Trimming shortened V by 0 bases and J by 1 base, and 9 bases separated the two germline ends. The CDR3 DNA follows: TGTGCCTGGAGTGTAGGGCAGGCGAACACTGAAGCTTTCTTT. Protein product: CAWSVGQANTEAFF.

The rearrangement joins TRBV28 to TRBJ2-7; possibly TRBD1 or TRBD2 for D (6 bases each). There are 14 residues in the CDR3. Trimming took 6 bases from V and 3 from J, leaving 15 bases between them. From germline, CDR1 is MDHEN and CDR2 SYDVKM. CDR3 bases: TGTGCCAGCAGACCCGGGGGCGGGAACTACGAGCAGTACTTC. Protein: CASRPGGGNYEQYF. The full variable domain, with the rest looked up from reference TRBV28 and TRBJ2-7, is DVKVTQSSRYLVKRTGEKVFLECVQDMDHENMFWYRQDPGLGLRLIYFSYDVKMKEKGDIPEGYSVSREKKERFSLILESASTNQTSMYLCASRPGGGNYEQYFGPGTRLTVT.